The clone carrying this T cell receptor (beta chain) has a handful of counts. J gave up 2 bases and V 6 bases, and 7 bases lay outside the gene matches. Germline CDR1 is MDHEN and CDR2 is SYDVKM. The length of the CDR3 is 15 residues. This specimen belongs to a study of blood T cell repertoires in COVID-19. Study context: From the United States, Italy and Spain came samples of acute and convalescent COVID-19.

Cohort allocation depended upon clinical history that participants reported. As processed by the authors: Reference gene primers were amplified, and this amplification served to estimate nucleated cell counts. Here immunoSEQ multiplex PCR was the method, and the copy in TCRdb shows in-frame clones only, minus some. That table is the source of V, J and clone size, and D and trimming were worked out from the DNA. In the table there are about 150,000 clones, 75% to 90% of which are singletons. The chain uses TRBV28 and TRBJ1-3, with 7 positions matching TRBD1. The source is a man in his sixties or seventies who had been exposed to COVID-19. Sequenced sample: PBMCs or T cells enriched from blood (not recorded which). In nucleotides, the CDR3 is TGTGCCAGCAGAAACACAGGGGCGCCTGGAAACACCATATATTTT. Translating it yields CASRNTGAPGNTIYF.